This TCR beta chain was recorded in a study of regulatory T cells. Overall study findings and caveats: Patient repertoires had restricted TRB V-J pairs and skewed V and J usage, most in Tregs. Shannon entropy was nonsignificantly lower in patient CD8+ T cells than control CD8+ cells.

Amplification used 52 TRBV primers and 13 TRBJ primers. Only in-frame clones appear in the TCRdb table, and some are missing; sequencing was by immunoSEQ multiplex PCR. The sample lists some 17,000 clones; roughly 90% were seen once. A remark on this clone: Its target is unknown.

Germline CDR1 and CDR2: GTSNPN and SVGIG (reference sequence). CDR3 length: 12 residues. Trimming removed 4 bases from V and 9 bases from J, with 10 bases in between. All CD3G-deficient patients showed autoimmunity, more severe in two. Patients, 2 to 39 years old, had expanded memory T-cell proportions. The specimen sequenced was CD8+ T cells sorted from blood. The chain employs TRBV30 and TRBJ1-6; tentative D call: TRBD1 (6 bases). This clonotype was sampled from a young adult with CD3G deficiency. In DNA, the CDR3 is TGTGCCTGGAAGATAGGGGGTTCACCCCTCCACTTT. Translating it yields CAWKIGGSPLHF. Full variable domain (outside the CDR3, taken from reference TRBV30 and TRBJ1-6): SQTIHQWPATLVQPVGSPLSLECTVEGTSNPNLYWYRQAAGRGLQLLFYSVGIGQISSEVPQNLSASRPQDRQFILSSKKLLLSDSGFYLCAWKIGGSPLHFGNGTRLTVT.